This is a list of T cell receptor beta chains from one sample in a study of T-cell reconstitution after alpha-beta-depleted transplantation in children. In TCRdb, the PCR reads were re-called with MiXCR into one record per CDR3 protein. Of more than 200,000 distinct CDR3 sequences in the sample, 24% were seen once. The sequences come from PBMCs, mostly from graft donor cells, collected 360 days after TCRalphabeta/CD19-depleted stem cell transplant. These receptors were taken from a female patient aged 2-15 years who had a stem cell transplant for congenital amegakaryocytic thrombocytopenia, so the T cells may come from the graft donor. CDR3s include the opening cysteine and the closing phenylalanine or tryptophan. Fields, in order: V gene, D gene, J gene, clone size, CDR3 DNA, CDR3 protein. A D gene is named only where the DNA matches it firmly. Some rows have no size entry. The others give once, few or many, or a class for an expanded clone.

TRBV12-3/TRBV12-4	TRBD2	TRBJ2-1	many	TGTGCCAGCAGTTTAGGGACTAGTTTAGAGCAGTTCTTC	CASSLGTSLEQFF
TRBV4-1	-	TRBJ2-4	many	TGCGCCAGCAGCCAAGATGAAAGTATGTACATTCAGTACTTC	CASSQDESMYIQYF
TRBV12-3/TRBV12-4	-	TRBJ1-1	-	TGTGCCAGCAGTGTACGATCAGACACTGAAGCTTTCTTT	CASSVRSDTEAFF
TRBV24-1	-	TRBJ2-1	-	TGTGCCACCAGTGACTCGAAGGGCGGGATAAATGAGCAGTTCTTC	CATSDSKGGINEQFF
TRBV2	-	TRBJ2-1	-	TGTGCCAGCAGTGAAGTCGCTTGGGATGAGCAGTTCTTC	CASSEVAWDEQFF
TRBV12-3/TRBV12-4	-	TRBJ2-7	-	TGTGCCAGCAGTTTGGCCGGCAGGTCCTACGAGCAGTACTTC	CASSLAGRSYEQYF
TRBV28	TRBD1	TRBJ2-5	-	TGTGTCACAAGGAGACAGGGAGATGGGGCCCAGTACTTC	CVTRRQGDGAQYF
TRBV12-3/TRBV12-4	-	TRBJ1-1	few	TGTGCCAGCAGTTTGGGAGGGCGCGGCACTGAAGCTTTCTTT	CASSLGGRGTEAFF
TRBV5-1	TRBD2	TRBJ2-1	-	TGCGCCAGCAGCCCGGGACTAGCGGGGGGGCTAGGGAATGAGCAGTTCTTC	CASSPGLAGGLGNEQFF
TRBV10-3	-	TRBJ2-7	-	TGTGCCACCTTGAGGGTAGACTCCTACGAGCAGTACTTC	CATLRVDSYEQYF
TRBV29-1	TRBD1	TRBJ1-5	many	TGCAGCGTTTGCCACGGACAGGCCAATCAGCCCCAGCATTTT	CSVCHGQANQPQHF
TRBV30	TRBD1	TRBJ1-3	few	TGTGCCTGGAGTGTCGGGACAGGGCCTGGAAACACCATATATTTT	CAWSVGTGPGNTIYF
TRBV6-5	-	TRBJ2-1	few	TGTGCCAGCAGTTTGTGGGCCGCTAGCTCCTACAATGAGCAGTTCTTC	CASSLWAASSYNEQFF
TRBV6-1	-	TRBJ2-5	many	TGTGCCAGCAGCCTCTCCCGGAGGGGGGAGACCCAGTACTTC	CASSLSRRGETQYF
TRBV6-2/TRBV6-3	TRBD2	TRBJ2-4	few	TGTGCCAGCAGCTATTTGGGACTAGCGGGAGGGCCTCAAAACATTCAGTACTTC	CASSYLGLAGGPQNIQYF
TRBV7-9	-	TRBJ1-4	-	TGTGCCAGCAGCTATCAGGGGCTTAATGAAAAACTGTTTTTT	CASSYQGLNEKLFF
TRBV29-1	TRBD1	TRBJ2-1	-	TGCAGCGCGGGACAGTCCTCCTGCAATGAGCAGTTCTTC	CSAGQSSCNEQFF
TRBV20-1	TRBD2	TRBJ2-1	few	TGCAGTGCCCCCCCGGGACTAGCGGGAGGAATGAATGAGCAGTTCTTC	CSAPPGLAGGMNEQFF
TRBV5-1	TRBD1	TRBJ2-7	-	TGCGCCAGCAGCCTAGGGACAGGCTCTATCGAGCAGTACTTC	CASSLGTGSIEQYF
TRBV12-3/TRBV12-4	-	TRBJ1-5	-	TGTGCCAGCAGTCTGGCAGGGGCCAATCAGCCCCAGCATTTT	CASSLAGANQPQHF
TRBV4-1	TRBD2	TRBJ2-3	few	TGCGCCAGCAGCCCATGGGGGGGTACGCAGTATTTT	CASSPWGGTQYF
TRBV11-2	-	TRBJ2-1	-	TGTGCCAGCAGCTTAGATTGGGCGCGGGGGCCACCCTACAATGAGCAGTTCTTC	CASSLDWARGPPYNEQFF
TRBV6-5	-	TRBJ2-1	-	TGTGCCAGCGGGCGGGTCGATGAGCAGTTCTTC	CASGRVDEQFF
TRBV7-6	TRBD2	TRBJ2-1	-	TGTGCCAGCAGCTCCGCCCCTAGCGGCTCCTACAATGAGCAGTTCTTC	CASSSAPSGSYNEQFF
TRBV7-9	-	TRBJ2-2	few	TGTGCCAGCAGCGTAGGAGGGGACACCGGGGAGCTGTTTTTT	CASSVGGDTGELFF
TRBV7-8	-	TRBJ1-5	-	TGTGCCAGCAGCTTAGGACGGGGAAGCAATCAGCCCCAGCATTTT	CASSLGRGSNQPQHF
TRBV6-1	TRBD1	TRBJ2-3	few	TGTGCCAGCAGTGACCGGACAGGGGGCGCAGATACGCAGTATTTT	CASSDRTGGADTQYF
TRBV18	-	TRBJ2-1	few	TGTGCCAGCTCACCAGGGGCCCTGGTTGAGCAGTTCTTC	CASSPGALVEQFF
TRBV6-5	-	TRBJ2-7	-	TGTGCCAGCAGTTACTTCGGGGCCTCCTACGAGCAGTACTTC	CASSYFGASYEQYF
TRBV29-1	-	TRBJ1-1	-	TGCAGCGCCGGTGAACGGTATATGAACACTGAAGCTTTCTTT	CSAGERYMNTEAFF
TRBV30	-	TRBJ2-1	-	TGTGCCTGGAGTGTACTGCGGTTGACTTACAATGAGCAGTTCTTC	CAWSVLRLTYNEQFF
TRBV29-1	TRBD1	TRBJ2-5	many	TGCAGCGAAACAGGGGGCACCCAAGAGACCCAGTACTTC	CSETGGTQETQYF
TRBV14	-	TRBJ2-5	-	TGTGCCAGCAGCCAAGATAGGTTGCCCTTTCCCGTCACGACGCGGGGCCACCAAGAGACCCAGTACTTC	CASSQDRLPFPVTTRGHQETQYF
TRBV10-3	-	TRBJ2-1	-	TGTGCCATCAGTCCCACCCGGGATGAGCAGTTCTTC	CAISPTRDEQFF
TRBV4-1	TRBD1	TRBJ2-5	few	TGCGCCAGCAGCCAACCCCGGGGGACAGGGGGCTCCCCAAGAAGAGAGACCCAGTACTTC	CASSQPRGTGGSPRRETQYF
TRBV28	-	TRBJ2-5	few	TGTGCCAGCAGTTTCTCGGGGAGGGGGACGTTTAAAGAGACCCAGTACTTC	CASSFSGRGTFKETQYF
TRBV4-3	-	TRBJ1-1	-	TGCGCCAGCAGCCAAGTGCGGGGGGGAACTTTCTTT	CASSQVRGGTFF
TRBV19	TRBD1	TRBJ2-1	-	TGTGCCAGTAGTGCCGGGACAGCATCCTACAATGAGCAGTTCTTC	CASSAGTASYNEQFF
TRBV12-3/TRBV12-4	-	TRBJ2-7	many	TGTGCCAGCAGCTTAGGAGGCTCCTACGAGCAGTACTTC	CASSLGGSYEQYF
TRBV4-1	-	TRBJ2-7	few	TGCGCCAGCAGCCAAGCGTTAGCGCGGGAGCAGTACTTC	CASSQALAREQYF
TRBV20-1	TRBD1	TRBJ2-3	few	TGCAGTGCTGAGGGGGCGGGAGATACGCAGTATTTT	CSAEGAGDTQYF